The 30 T cell receptor beta chains reported below all come from one sample, sequenced in a study of PD-1 blockade in classical Hodgkin lymphoma. Autologous stem cell transplantation was followed by relapse in every patient, and brentuximab vedotin exposure varied. The table came from immunoSEQ multiplex PCR; TCRdb's copy has only in-frame clones and leaves some out. The sample has approximately 60,000 clones; roughly nine tenths are singletons. The sequencing used peripheral blood mononuclear cells (PBMCs), collected at baseline. Receptors originate from a human donor with classical Hodgkin lymphoma.

This clone has only a few counts. The sample has other DNA sequences that encode this CDR3 too. The chain combines TRBV27 with TRBJ1-5, with unresolved D. This CDR3 has 13 residues. From germline, CDR1 is MNHEY and CDR2 SMNVEV (reference sequence). V lost 2 bases and J 2 bases, leaving 4 bases between the germline ends. CDR3 in amino acids: CASSLGRNQPQHF. In DNA, the CDR3 is TGTGCCAGCAGTTTAGGGCGCAATCAGCCCCAGCATTTT.

The chain uses TRBV4-1 and TRBJ2-7; TRBD2 matches 12 bases. The germline V gene has CDR1 MGHRA and CDR2 YSYEKL. The CDR3 is made up of 19 amino acids. Trimming at V came to 7 bases and at J to 0 bases, leaving 16 bases not matched to a gene. The CDR3 spells CASISRGLAGGFNSYEQYF. The CDR3 DNA sequence: TGCGCCAGCATCTCCCGAGGGCTAGCGGGAGGGTTCAACTCCTACGAGCAGTACTTC.

V is TRBV21-1 and J is TRBJ2-7. TRBV21-1 is listed as a pseudogene. CDR3 length: 12 residues. CDR3: CASSPRGDEQYF. The CDR3 DNA follows: TGTGCCAGCAGCCCGAGGGGGGACGAGCAGTACTTC.

This clone has a handful of counts. V gene TRBV5-1 combines with J gene TRBJ1-6; D is perhaps TRBD1 (6 bases). The CDR3 length is 14 residues. CDR1 is SGHRS and CDR2 is YFSETQ in the germline V gene. V was shortened by 2 bases and J by 9 bases, with 12 bases between the two germline ends. DNA for the CDR3: TGCGCCAGCAGCTTTTGGGGGCCTTCTTCACCCCTCCACTTT. Translating it yields CASSFWGPSSPLHF.

Only one count was recorded for this clone. V and J are TRBV28 and TRBJ2-1; 12 nucleotides line up with TRBD2. Unmatched junction bases numbered 2, after V lost 2 bases and J lost 3 bases. The length of the CDR3 is 16 residues. Germline CDR1 is MDHEN and CDR2 is SYDVKM. CDR3 coding DNA: TGTGCCAGCAGTTTAGGACTAGCGGGAATCTACAATGAGCAGTTCTTC. It yields the protein CASSLGLAGIYNEQFF. The full variable domain, completed using reference TRBV28 and TRBJ2-1, is DVKVTQSSRYLVKRTGEKVFLECVQDMDHENMFWYRQDPGLGLRLIYFSYDVKMKEKGDIPEGYSVSREKKERFSLILESASTNQTSMYLCASSLGLAGIYNEQFFGPGTRLTVL.

This rearrangement joins TRBV16 to TRBJ2-1; D remains unclear. In germline, CDR1 is KGHSY, CDR2 FQNENV. V shed 4 bases and J shed 7 bases, with 11 bases lying between them. The CDR3 totals 13 residues. CDR3 sequence reads: CASSRATRNEQFF. CDR3 coding DNA: TGTGCCAGCAGCCGTGCCACAAGGAATGAGCAGTTCTTC.

The chain couples TRBV27 to TRBJ2-2; the D is unclear. Germline CDR1 reads MNHEY; CDR2 reads SMNVEV (reference sequence). The ends were cut back, 7 bases at V and 4 bases at J, with 22 bases in the middle. This CDR3 contains 17 residues. The CDR3 coding sequence is TGTGCCAGCACAAGGGATCGGGTACCAGCCCCCACCGGGGAGCTGTTTTTT. This gives the protein CASTRDRVPAPTGELFF.

The chain combines TRBV5-4 with TRBJ2-5; 9 bases map to TRBD1. The length of the CDR3 is 14 residues. J was trimmed by 5 bases and V by 2 bases; bases with no gene match: 4. Germline V gives CDR1 SGHNT, CDR2 YYREEE (reference sequence). The DNA for the CDR3 is TGTGCCAGCAGCTTACAGGGGGCTGAGGAGACCCAGTACTTC. As protein: CASSLQGAEETQYF.

This chain connects TRBV11-2 to TRBJ2-5, with D tentatively TRBD2 (6 bases). The CDR3 has 16 residues. V lost 2 bases and J 1 base, leaving 14 bases between the germline ends. Looked up from germline, CDR1 is SGHAT and CDR2 is FQNNGV. The CDR3 bases are TGTGCCAGCAGCTTAATGGGCGGGATGGTCCAAGAGACCCAGTACTTC. Encoded protein: CASSLMGGMVQETQYF.

In its sample, this clone was seen a few times. The CDR3 coding sequence is TGTGCCAGCAGACTGGGACAGGTGAACACTGAAGCTTTCTTT. It is translated as CASRLGQVNTEAFF. J is TRBJ1-1 and V is TRBV11-2, with 8 bases that match TRBD1. Germline loops: CDR1 SGHAT, CDR2 FQNNGV. Unmatched junction bases numbered 3, after V lost 6 bases and J lost 0 bases. The CDR3 covers 14 residues.

V is TRBV27 and J is TRBJ1-1; D is uncertain. The CDR3 runs 15 residues. Germline V gene sequence: CDR1 MNHEY, CDR2 SMNVEV (reference sequence). V lost 0 bases and J lost 1, with 9 bases in between. The CDR3 loop is CASSLSTYPNTEAFF. The CDR3 DNA sequence: TGTGCCAGCAGTTTATCTACCTACCCGAACACTGAAGCTTTCTTT.

This chain uses TRBV28 with TRBJ1-5; TRBD1 might be the D (6 bases). Germline V gene data show CDR1 as MDHEN and CDR2 as SYDVKM. Trimming stripped 4 bases from V and 4 bases from J, with 11 bases between. There are 14 residues in the CDR3. The CDR3 loop is CASSYSTGNQPQHF. The CDR3 DNA follows: TGTGCCAGCAGTTACTCGACAGGTAATCAGCCCCAGCATTTT. Full variable domain (outside the CDR3, taken from reference TRBV28 and TRBJ1-5): DVKVTQSSRYLVKRTGEKVFLECVQDMDHENMFWYRQDPGLGLRLIYFSYDVKMKEKGDIPEGYSVSREKKERFSLILESASTNQTSMYLCASSYSTGNQPQHFGDGTRLSIL.

The chain joins TRBV5-1 to TRBJ2-5, with TRBD1 matching over 8 bases. The J call may be faulty, since TRBJ2-7 better matches the DNA end. Looked up from germline, CDR1 is SGHRS and CDR2 is YFSETQ. CDR3 length equals 15 residues. CDR3 DNA: TGCGCCAGCAGCTACATCGAAGGACAGGGCTACGAGCAGTACTTC. Translating gives CASSYIEGQGYEQYF.

J is TRBJ2-3 and V is TRBV7-9, with D unresolved. The V and J ends lost 4 bases and 1 base respectively, with 12 bases between them. CDR1 and CDR2 (germline): SEHNR, FQNEAQ (reference sequence). The CDR3 contains 15 residues. Here the CDR3 reads CASSSGPLGTDTQYF. In DNA form, the CDR3 reads TGTGCCAGCAGCTCCGGCCCCCTGGGCACAGATACGCAGTATTTT.

This chain uses TRBV5-1 with TRBJ2-3; the D is unclear. Germline CDR1 and CDR2: SGHRS and YFSETQ. The CDR3 spans 13 residues. Trimming pared 7 bases from V and 5 bases from J, leaving 14 bases between. CDR3 amino acids: CASSVGNQDTQYF. The CDR3, as DNA: TGCGCCAGCTCGGTCGGAAACCAAGATACGCAGTATTTT.

Here the CDR3 reads CASSLDYKTQYF. CDR3 in DNA: TGTGCCAGCAGCTTGGACTACAAGACCCAGTACTTC. V and J are TRBV5-4 and TRBJ2-5; D is uncertain. V was clipped by 0 bases and J by 6 bases, with 6 bases between them. The CDR3 runs 12 residues. CDR1 and CDR2 (germline): SGHNT, YYREEE (reference sequence).

The chain employs TRBV6-1 and TRBJ2-7; 8 nucleotides agree with TRBD1. From germline, CDR1 is MNHNS and CDR2 SASEGT. CDR3 length: 14 amino acids. J was trimmed by 7 bases and V by 2 bases; bases with no gene match: 7. DNA for the CDR3: TGTGCCAGCAGTGAAAGACAGGGGAGATCTGAGCAGTACTTC. Encoded protein: CASSERQGRSEQYF.

The chain has TRBV2 and TRBJ1-2; 9 nucleotides line up with TRBD1. Germline V gene sequence: CDR1 SNHLY, CDR2 FYNNEI. The trim removed 8 bases at V and 2 bases at J, leaving 6 bases unmatched. This CDR3 spans 14 amino acids. CDR3: CASGGGQGNYGYTF. The CDR3 bases are TGTGCCAGCGGGGGGGGACAGGGAAACTATGGCTACACCTTC.

V and J are TRBV10-3 and TRBJ2-7; D might be TRBD2 (6 bases). In germline, CDR1 is ENHRY, CDR2 SYGVKD. CDR3 length: 16 residues. Trimming shortened V by 4 bases and J by 2 bases, and 18 bases separated the two germline ends. CDR3 coding DNA: TGTGCCATCAGTGGATTAGGCGGGACGGGAGCCTACGAGCAGTACTTC. It yields the protein CAISGLGGTGAYEQYF.

The V and J genes are TRBV5-4 and TRBJ2-5, with 9 bases lining up with TRBD1. The ends lost 1 base at V and 2 bases at J; junction bases unmatched: 3. The CDR3 extends over 15 amino acids. Germline V lookup: CDR1 SGHNT, CDR2 YYREEE (reference sequence). CDR3 nucleotide sequence: TGTGCCAGCAGCTTGTGGGGACAGGGTCAAGAGACCCAGTACTTC. It encodes CASSLWGQGQETQYF.

The chain is built from TRBV7-9 and TRBJ1-2, with D hard to call. Trimming stripped 0 bases from V and 13 bases from J, with 6 bases between. This CDR3 region has 10 residues. Per germline, CDR1 SEHNR and CDR2 FQNEAQ (reference sequence). CDR3 residues: CASSLASATF. CDR3 nucleotides: TGTGCCAGCAGCTTAGCATCAGCCACCTTC.

The V gene is TRBV27, the J gene TRBJ1-1, with D maybe TRBD1 (6 bases). V was shortened by 4 bases and J by 0 bases, with 24 bases between the two germline ends. Germline V CDR1 and CDR2: MNHEY, SMNVEV (reference sequence). The CDR3 contains 19 residues. The CDR3 bases are TGTGCCAGCAGTTCTACCTGGCGAGGGGGTTTAAGGATGAACACTGAAGCTTTCTTT. It specifies CASSSTWRGGLRMNTEAFF.

The chain links TRBV13 to TRBJ2-7, with a tentative D call TRBD2 (6 bases). V was clipped by 5 bases and J by 0 bases, with 14 bases between them. This CDR3 is built from 15 residues. Germline V gene sequence: CDR1 PRHDT, CDR2 FYEKMQ (reference sequence). In DNA form, the CDR3 reads TGTGCCAGCAGCCCCGGGGGTGGCCGCTCCTACGAGCAGTACTTC. It yields the protein CASSPGGGRSYEQYF.

The rearrangement joins TRBV10-3 to TRBJ2-3; tentatively, D is TRBD1 (8 bases). The CDR3 covers 15 residues. V was clipped by 3 bases and J by 1 base, with 11 bases between them. The germline CDR1 and CDR2 sequences are ENHRY and SYGVKD. DNA for the CDR3: TGTGCCATCAGTGAAGCGGGACAGGGCACAGATACGCAGTATTTT. It codes for CAISEAGQGTDTQYF.

The chain combines TRBV2 with TRBJ2-2, with a weak D call TRBD2 (5 bases). V lost 7 bases and J lost 4, with 16 bases in between. This CDR3 is 15 amino acids long. Germline V gene sequence: CDR1 SNHLY, CDR2 FYNNEI. This chain's CDR3 is CASTRSRGSTGELFF. The CDR3 region has the DNA TGTGCCAGCACGAGGAGTCGGGGATCCACCGGGGAGCTGTTTTTT.

The chain links TRBV11-2 to TRBJ2-7, with a weak D call TRBD1 (6 bases). The CDR3 covers 14 residues. Trimming shortened V by 8 bases and J by 0 bases, and 14 bases separated the two germline ends. The germline V gene encodes CDR1 SGHAT and CDR2 FQNNGV. In DNA, the CDR3 is TGTGCCAGCCTACCGGGACATAGCTCCTACGAGCAGTACTTC. This translates into CASLPGHSSYEQYF. Complete variable domain (other parts from reference TRBV11-2 and TRBJ2-7): EAGVAQSPRYKIIEKRQSVAFWCNPISGHATLYWYQQILGQGPKLLIQFQNNGVVDDSQLPKDRFSAERLKGVDSTLKIQPAKLEDSAVYLCASLPGHSSYEQYFGPGTRLTVT.

The CDR3 bases are TGTGCCAGCAGCGTAGCGGCGGGGTCTGGGGCCAACGTCCTGACTTTC. Residues: CASSVAAGSGANVLTF. The V gene is TRBV9, the J gene TRBJ2-6; maybe TRBD2 (6 bases). Germline loops: CDR1 SGDLS, CDR2 YYNGEE. V dropped 0 bases and J dropped 1 base, with 8 bases sitting between them. The length of the CDR3 is 16 residues.

This rearrangement joins TRBV25-1 to TRBJ2-2; TRBD1 might be the D (6 bases). The germline CDR1 and CDR2 sequences are MGHDK and SYGVNS. Trimming left V 3 bases short and J 3 bases short, with 11 bases between. CDR3 size: 15 residues. CDR3 protein: CASSENRVDTGELFF. CDR3 in DNA: TGTGCCAGCAGTGAGAACAGGGTCGACACCGGGGAGCTGTTTTTT.

The V gene is TRBV19, the J gene TRBJ1-1; TRBD1 aligns across 7 bases. V shed 9 bases, J shed 0 bases, and the junction held 4 bases outside the gene matches. The CDR3 spans 13 residues. Per germline, CDR1 LNHDA and CDR2 SQIVND (reference sequence). The CDR3 loop reads CASGTEMNTEAFF. The DNA for the CDR3 is TGTGCCAGCGGGACAGAAATGAACACTGAAGCTTTCTTT.

V and J are TRBV7-2 and TRBJ2-5; no firm D call. Germline lookup yields CDR1 SGHTA and CDR2 FQGNSA. The CDR3 is 15 amino acids. Trimming left V 5 bases short and J 4 bases short, with 17 bases between. CDR3 loop: CASSEKGEVGETQYF. The CDR3 DNA reads TGTGCCAGCAGCGAAAAAGGAGAGGTCGGAGAGACCCAGTACTTC.